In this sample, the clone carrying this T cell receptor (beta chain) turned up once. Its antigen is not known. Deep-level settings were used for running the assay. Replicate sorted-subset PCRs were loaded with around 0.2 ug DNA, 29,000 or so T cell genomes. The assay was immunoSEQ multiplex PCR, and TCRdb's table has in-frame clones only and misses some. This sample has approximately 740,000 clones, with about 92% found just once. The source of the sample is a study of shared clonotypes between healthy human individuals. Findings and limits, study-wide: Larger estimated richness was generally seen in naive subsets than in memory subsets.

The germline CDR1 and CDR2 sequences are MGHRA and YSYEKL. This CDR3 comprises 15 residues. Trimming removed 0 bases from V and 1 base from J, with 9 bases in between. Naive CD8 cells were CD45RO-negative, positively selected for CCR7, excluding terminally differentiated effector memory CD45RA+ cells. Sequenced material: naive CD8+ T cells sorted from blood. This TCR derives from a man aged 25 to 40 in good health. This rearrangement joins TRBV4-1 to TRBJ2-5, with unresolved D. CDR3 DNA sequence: TGCGCCAGCAGCCAAGATCCCCCTTCCCAAGAGACCCAGTACTTC. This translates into CASSQDPPSQETQYF.